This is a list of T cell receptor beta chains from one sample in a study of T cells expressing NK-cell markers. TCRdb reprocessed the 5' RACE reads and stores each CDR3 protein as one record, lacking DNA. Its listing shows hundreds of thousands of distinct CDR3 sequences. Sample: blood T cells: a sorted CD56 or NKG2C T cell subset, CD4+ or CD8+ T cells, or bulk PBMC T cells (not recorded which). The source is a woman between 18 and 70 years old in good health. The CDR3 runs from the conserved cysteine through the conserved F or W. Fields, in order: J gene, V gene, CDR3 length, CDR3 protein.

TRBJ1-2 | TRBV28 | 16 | CASSQTHPGGDNGYTF
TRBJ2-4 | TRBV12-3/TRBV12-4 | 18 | CASSLAQGLELAKNIQYF
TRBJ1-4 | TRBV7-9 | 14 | CASSRDRGSEKLFF
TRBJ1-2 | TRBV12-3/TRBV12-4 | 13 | CASSSQGYGGYTF
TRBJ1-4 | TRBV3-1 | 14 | CASSQAGLFGKLFF
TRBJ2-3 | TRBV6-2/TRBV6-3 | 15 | CASSYRRKSTDTQYF
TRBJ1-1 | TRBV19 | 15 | CASSQGQGFTTEAFF
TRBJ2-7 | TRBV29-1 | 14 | CSVEGTGGAYEQYF
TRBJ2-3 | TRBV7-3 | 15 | CASSPSGSYADTQYF
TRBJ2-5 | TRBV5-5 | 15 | CASSLVGTSKETQYF
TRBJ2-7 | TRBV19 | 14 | CASRRDRGSYEQYF
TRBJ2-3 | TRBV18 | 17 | CASSVLAAVESTDTQYF
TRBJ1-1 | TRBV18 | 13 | CASSPQPETEAFF
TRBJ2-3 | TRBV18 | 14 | CASSPHRGTDTQYF
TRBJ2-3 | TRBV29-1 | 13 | CSVDWGSTDTQYF
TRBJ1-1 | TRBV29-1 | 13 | CSVVTLLNTEAFF
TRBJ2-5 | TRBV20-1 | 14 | CSARLAGGRETQYF
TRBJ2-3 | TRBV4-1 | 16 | CASSQDAGLVRDTQYF
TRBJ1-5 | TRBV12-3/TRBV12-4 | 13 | CASARRGDQPQHF
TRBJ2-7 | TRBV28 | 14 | CASSMGSASYEQYF
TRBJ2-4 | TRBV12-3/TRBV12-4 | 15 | CASSLGWGAKNIQYF
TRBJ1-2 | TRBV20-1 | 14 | CSARGDGAGYGYTF
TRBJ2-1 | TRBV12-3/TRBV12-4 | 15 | CASSLTSGSFNEQFF
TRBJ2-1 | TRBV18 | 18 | CASSPPGLAGAAYNEQFF
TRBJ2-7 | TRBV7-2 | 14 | CASSLGGTSSEQYF
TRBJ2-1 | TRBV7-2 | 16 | CASSLKGAKSSNEQFF
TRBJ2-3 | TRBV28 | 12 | CASGTLQYTQYF
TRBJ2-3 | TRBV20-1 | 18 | CSARPSGGLSFSLSTQYF
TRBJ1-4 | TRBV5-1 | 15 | CASSLGDPDNEKLFF
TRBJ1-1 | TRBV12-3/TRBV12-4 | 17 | CASSLETKPSLNTEAFF
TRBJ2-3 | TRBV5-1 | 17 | CASSLQTSGRMGDTQYF